This is a list of T cell receptor beta chains from one sample in a study of blood T cell repertoires in COVID-19. Data came from immunoSEQ multiplex PCR; TCRdb stores just in-frame clones and leaves some out. The sample has some 250,000 clones, roughly 80% seen once. Sequenced material: peripheral blood. These receptors were obtained from a woman under 30 with acute or convalescent COVID-19. Each CDR3 is given with its conserved first and last residue.

>TRBV7-9|TRBJ2-2
CASSHRDRGQTGELFF
>TRBV9|TRBJ2-7
CASSFGTGAYEQYF
>TRBV18|TRBJ2-3
CASSPPAGYDTQYF
>TRBV28|TRBJ1-5
CASTRTGIFGNQPQHF
>TRBV28|TRBJ2-1
CASSLAAGGGEQFF
>TRBV12-3/TRBV12-4|TRBJ1-1
CASSFLGQTEAFF
>TRBV18|TRBJ1-4
CASSLRQGARSTNEKLFF
>TRBV7-9|TRBJ2-3
CASSLDRREGDTQYF
>TRBV18|TRBJ2-3
CASSPLPGLAGNYSTDTQYF
>TRBV4-2|TRBJ1-5
CASSQDAGASNQPQHF
>TRBV6-5|TRBJ2-1
CASHREAYNEQFF
>TRBV10-3|TRBJ2-4
CAISESTSGRDIQYF
>TRBV29-1|TRBJ2-7
CSVQEYEQYF
>TRBV10-3|TRBJ2-1
CAIRAGGSYNEQFF
>TRBV7-9|TRBJ1-6
CASSSLNSSPLHF
>TRBV4-2|TRBJ2-1
CASSRRLADYNEQFF
>TRBV14|TRBJ2-1
CASSQEPNWGLAGEDNEQFF
>TRBV5-1|TRBJ1-1
CASRETGMNTEAFF
>TRBV5-1|TRBJ1-2
CASGSTGTNYGYTF
>TRBV2|TRBJ2-1
CASLQVREQFF
>TRBV7-6|TRBJ2-5
CASSLFVGGPQETQYF
>TRBV5-6|TRBJ2-7
CASSLTGNSYEQYF
>TRBV18|TRBJ1-2
CASSPPGQGYGYTF
>TRBV11-3|TRBJ2-2
CASSPGLADTGELFF
>TRBV4-3|TRBJ1-4
CASSHYLTGDRGEKLFF
>TRBV7-2|TRBJ1-1
CASSQDTGATEAFF
>TRBV10-3|TRBJ1-2
CAISEETGSSGYTF
>TRBV20-1|TRBJ2-1
CSASTSERYNEQFF
>TRBV2|TRBJ2-3
CASTFGTIFRTDTQYF
>TRBV19|TRBJ1-1
CASSITENTEAFF
>TRBV27|TRBJ1-6
CASSLSPYNSPLHF
>TRBV29-1|TRBJ1-1
CSAEGRDMNTEAFF
>TRBV11-3|TRBJ1-6
CASSRSSDSPLHF
>TRBV19|TRBJ2-7
CASSPWTGNEQYF
>TRBV7-8|TRBJ1-5
CASSPQGNQPQHF
>TRBV7-2|TRBJ1-3
CASRTGGVGNTIYF
>TRBV2|TRBJ1-4
CASSGPVRGEKLFF
>TRBV5-4|TRBJ1-1
CASSFDVRGLNTEAFF
>TRBV3-1/TRBV3-2|TRBJ1-4
CASSQSRGWSGEKLFF
>TRBV19|TRBJ2-1
CATSPPQGAYEQFF
>TRBV11-2|TRBJ2-7
CASSLDLSGISYEQYF
>TRBV15|TRBJ2-3
CATSRGGGADTQYF
>TRBV9|TRBJ2-3
CASSGATGVIGTDTQYF
>TRBV28|TRBJ2-1
CASRLPRLGRDNEQFF
>TRBV5-1|TRBJ2-1
CASSLWGAGGEYEQFF
>TRBV19|TRBJ2-4
CASTSIGRPGQGQNIQYF
>TRBV6-5|TRBJ1-5
CASSGQSYEPQHF
>TRBV28|TRBJ1-1
CASRMGQLNTEAFF
>TRBV19|TRBJ1-6
CASEETGGISPLHF
>TRBV7-9|TRBJ2-1
CASSKLGLADEQFF
>TRBV2|TRBJ2-5
CASSEEARGVETQYF
>TRBV27|TRBJ2-3
CASSFAQTDTQYF
>TRBV3-1/TRBV3-2|TRBJ1-2
CASSLGRGRPRGYTF
>TRBV18|TRBJ2-2
CASAETLALGTGELFF
>TRBV10-1|TRBJ2-3
CASSETSGSYVTQYF
>TRBV30|TRBJ1-1
CAWTGLNTEAFF
>TRBV7-9|TRBJ2-3
CASSRGLSTDTQYF
>TRBV10-3|TRBJ2-1
CATSLGGLEQFF
>TRBV28|TRBJ2-2
CASRSYRREGRIGELFF